This entry is about one T cell receptor (beta chain). Antigen: not known. The data are from a study of shared clonotypes between healthy human individuals. General study points: The four-donor shared clonotypes exceeded non-shared clonotypes in generation probability, with non-shared ones scoring lower. Investigators collected only blood, and repertoires in tissues likely differ. Naive subsets, compared against memory subsets, generally had larger estimated richness values. Depth was large, yet rarefaction showed that sorted-subset sequencing was incomplete.

The V gene end was trimmed by 4 bases and the J gene end by 0 bases; junction bases not matched to a gene: 10. This CDR3 comprises 18 residues. CDR1 is LGHNA, CDR2 YSLEER, per germline. TCRdb's table, derived via immunoSEQ multiplex PCR, lists solely in-frame clones and lacks some. The table includes roughly 1,000,000 clones, about four fifths detected once. Sequenced input: memory CD4+ T cells from PBMCs. The subset: CD45RA-negative fraction. This sequence originates from a man between 18 and 29 years old in good health. Some clones in this sample may be carry-over from other donors' samples. The gene calls are TRBV4-3 and TRBJ2-7; 12 nucleotides match TRBD2. The CDR3 DNA reads as TGCGCCAGCAGCCCAAGACTAGCGGGGGAACTATCCTCCTACGAGCAGTACTTC. This translates into CASSPRLAGELSSYEQYF.